This T cell receptor beta chain is from a study of molecular identifiers for immune sequencing clone quantification. CDR1 and CDR2 (germline): SGDLS, YYNGEE. This CDR3 has 13 residues. The V gene lost 0 bases and the J gene lost 3 bases, with 7 bases spanning the gap. MiXCR was run by TCRdb on the PCR reads, yielding one entry per CDR3 protein. The sample includes about 500,000 distinct CDR3 sequences, 25% of them seen just once. This clonotype has ten or more counts. With RNA at 10%, 30% or 50%, naive CD8 libraries came from about 20,000 to 1,000,000 sorted cells. A CD8+CD4-CCR7+CD45RA+ phenotype served as the sorting definition for naive CD8 T cells.

Sequencing input: naive CD8+ T cells from blood, with Jurkat cell RNA spiked in. Subset noted: FACS-sorted CD8+CD4-CCR7+CD45RA+ naive T cells. The receptor was derived from a human donor in good health. Some libraries in this study had Jurkat cell RNA spiked in. V and J are TRBV9 and TRBJ2-7; weak D call: TRBD2 (6 bases). The CDR3 DNA reads TGTGCCAGCAGCGTAGCGGAGGGCTACGAGCAGTACTTC. Translating it yields CASSVAEGYEQYF.